This T cell receptor beta chain was recorded in a study of Ad26.COV2.S vaccination and SARS-CoV-2 variants. Study-level information: This donor came from the COV1001 trial of Ad26.COV2.S.

The table came from immunoSEQ multiplex PCR; TCRdb's copy has only in-frame clones and leaves some out. Of roughly 500,000 clones in the sample, nearly 90% were seen once. Study observations and caveats: Vaccinees and placebo recipients showed similar non-spike TCR breadth.

Germline V gives CDR1 SGHNT, CDR2 YYREEE (reference sequence). Unmatched junction bases numbered 7, after V lost 3 bases and J lost 4 bases. The CDR3 totals 15 residues. Remarks on this clone: Its antigen is still unknown.

Sample treatment: approximately 18 received Ad26.COV2.S at low or high dose, single or two shots; roughly five received placebo; per-sample allocation not given. Day 63 after the first injection of vaccine or placebo was the sampling time. In Boston, the donor was an adult between 18-55 years of age. The sequence came from a person aged 18-65 years who received the Ad26.COV2.S COVID-19 vaccine or a placebo. Specimen: peripheral blood, collected in a trial of Ad26.COV2.S vaccine versus placebo. The chain joins TRBV5-4 to TRBJ1-1, with 9 bases aligning to TRBD1. The CDR3 DNA reads as TGTGCCAGCAGCTCCATTACGACAGGGGGCACTGAAGCTTTCTTT. As protein: CASSSITTGGTEAFF.